The clone carrying this T cell receptor (beta chain) has a count of ten or more. Its target is not known. The data stem from a study of response to subunit inactivated influenza vaccine. Findings and limits, study-wide: There was a suggestion from the authors that each seasonal influenza vaccination recruits few new T cells.

TCRdb reprocessed the RT-PCR reads via MiXCR and lists one record per CDR3 protein. The sample shows fewer than 600,000 distinct CDR3 sequences, 7.2% of them seen only once. The CDR3 is made up of 13 amino acids. V lost 2 bases to trimming and J lost 11 bases, with 18 bases between them. The germline gives CDR1 GTSNPN, CDR2 SVGIG (reference sequence). The TCR was taken from a man aged 45 to 75 who received an inactivated influenza vaccine. Material: PBMCs from blood, obtained less than 30 months after vaccination. The V call is TRBV30, the J call TRBJ1-1; tentative D call: TRBD1 (6 bases). The CDR3 here is CAWSSGVSVQAFF. In DNA form, the CDR3 reads TGTGCCTGGAGTTCAGGGGTGTCGGTTCAGGCTTTCTTT.